The clone carrying this TCR beta chain was counted a few times. The antigen is unknown. This record comes from a study of regulatory T cells in long-lasting Graves disease. Study details: Graves' patients (newly diagnosed) had been on antithyroid drugs under 3 months. Findings and caveats of the study: Reduced TCR diversity was observed in persistent Graves' patients versus newly diagnosed patients. Fewer public clonotypes were shared by new patients (just under 1,000) than by persistent patients (about 2,700).

As for time point: newly diagnosed GD, antithyroid drugs for less than 3 months. There was RNA extracted from PBMCs, and the TCR library was made from it. Patients came through an endocrinology department, and that department was in Xi'an, China. Researchers made TCR beta libraries by using iRepertoire HTBI primers and running Arm-PCR on CDR3 regions. TCRdb re-called the multiplex PCR reads with MiXCR, one entry per CDR3 protein. The table has under 450,000 distinct CDR3 sequences, 15% to 20% seen once. The data also belong to a second study, concerning T cells in Graves' hyperthyroidism and ophthalmopathy.

Source: peripheral blood mononuclear cells (PBMCs), taken at new diagnosis, from a patient treated with antithyroid drugs. The receptor was isolated from a woman under 30 with Graves disease.

The CDR3 nucleotides are TGTGCCAGCAGCTTGGGGGGGTACAGGGCTGATTCACCCCTCCACTTT. It codes for CASSLGGYRADSPLHF. J is TRBJ1-6 and V is TRBV5-4; D might be TRBD1 (6 bases). The V gene lost 0 bases and the J gene lost 8 bases, with 15 bases spanning the gap. Germline V gene sequence: CDR1 SGHNT, CDR2 YYREEE (reference sequence). This CDR3 has 16 residues.